A single T cell receptor (beta chain) is shown here with its context. One end of the junction varies from germline; a read error may be responsible. Other DNA sequences within the sample encode an identical CDR3. This specimen belongs to a study of graft-versus-host responses after intestinal transplantation. Germline V CDR1 and CDR2: ENHRY, SYGVKD. This CDR3 has 15 residues. Data came from immunoSEQ multiplex PCR; TCRdb stores just in-frame clones and leaves some out. The sample has 10,000 or so clones, roughly 30% seen once. Study outcomes and limitations: Individuals carrying graft-donor T cell macrochimerism showed high graft-versus-host to host-versus-graft clonal ratios in allografts.

Sequenced material: alloreactive CD4+ T cells from a mixed lymphocyte reaction culture, taken before transplantation. As for subset: CFSE-low proliferating T cells sorted from roughly 6-day pre-transplant mixed lymphocyte reaction (GvH or HvG direction). The J gene is TRBJ1-1, the V gene TRBV10-3, with a possible D match to TRBD1 (5 bases). The source of this sequence is a human patient who was an organ donor for intestinal transplantation. The DNA for the CDR3 is TGTGCTATCAGTGGGGGGGGTGGAGGAAGGACTGAAGCTTTCTTT. Its protein is CAISGGGGGRTEAFF.